The 29 T cell receptor beta chains below come from one sample, sequenced in a study of shared clonotypes between healthy human individuals. Measured with immunoSEQ multiplex PCR; TCRdb has only the in-frame clones, and not every one. Of about 1,500,000 clones listed, roughly 95% are singletons. The source material was naive CD4+ T cells sorted from blood. Subset of the sample: CD45RA+ positively selected. The receptors stem from a man aged 25 to 40 in good health.

The chain couples TRBV21-1 to TRBJ1-1; TRBD1 reflects the table's D call only, with no check against the DNA. TRBV21-1 is a pseudogene locus. CDR3 size: 15 residues. In nucleotides, the CDR3 is TGTGCCAGCAGCAAAATTACAGGGGGGAACACTGAAGCTTTCTTT. Protein sequence: CASSKITGGNTEAFF.

This chain links TRBV25-1 with TRBJ2-7, with D perhaps TRBD2 (7 bases). Germline CDR1 reads MGHDK; CDR2 reads SYGVNS. V lost 5 bases and J lost 0, with 20 bases in between. The CDR3 loop spans 17 amino acids. The CDR3 DNA reads TGTGCCAGCAGTCTACCGGGGGCTAGCGGACCCTCCTACGAGCAGTACTTC. Amino acids: CASSLPGASGPSYEQYF.

This chain links TRBV11-2 with TRBJ1-4; D not certain. This CDR3 has 11 residues. The germline V gene has CDR1 SGHAT and CDR2 FQNNGV. V was cut by 1 base and J by 17 bases, with 11 bases left in between. CDR3 amino acids: CASSLGGGLFF. CDR3 bases: TGTGCCAGCAGCTTAGGGGGAGGACTTTTTTTT.

The chain is built from TRBV2 and TRBJ2-1; 11 nucleotides line up with TRBD2. CDR1 is SNHLY and CDR2 is FYNNEI in the germline V gene. V was clipped by 1 base and J by 9 bases; unmatched bases: 5. CDR3 length equals 15 residues. CDR3 bases: TGTGCCAGCAGTGAAGGACTAGCGGGACATGGTGAGCAGTTCTTC. Translating gives CASSEGLAGHGEQFF.

The V gene is TRBV5-8, the J gene TRBJ1-1, with TRBD1 identical over 8 bases. The germline V gene has CDR1 SGHTS and CDR2 YDEGEE. With 0 bases clipped from V and 0 bases from J, the junction kept 1 base outside the gene matches. The CDR3 runs to 15 residues. In DNA form, the CDR3 reads TGTGCCAGCAGCTTGGAGGACAGGGTGAACACTGAAGCTTTCTTT. Amino acids: CASSLEDRVNTEAFF.

This clone is a singleton in its sample. This chain uses TRBV11-3 with TRBJ2-2, with TRBD1 matching 11 bases. The V segment lost 5 bases and the J segment 5 bases; nucleotides outside the gene matches: 4. Germline-derived CDR1 and CDR2 are SGHNT and YENEEA. The CDR3 has 15 amino acids. The CDR3 loop reads CASSADRGRTGELFF. The CDR3 nucleotides read TGTGCCAGCAGCGCGGACAGGGGGCGTACCGGGGAGCTGTTTTTT.

The CDR3 sequence is CASSELAERGELFF. The CDR3 region has the DNA TGTGCCAGCAGTGAACTAGCTGAGAGAGGGGAGCTGTTTTTT. This chain links TRBV6-4 with TRBJ2-2, with a tentative D call TRBD2 (6 bases). This CDR3 region has 14 residues. Germline V gene data show CDR1 as MRHNA and CDR2 as SNTAGT. V gave up 3 bases and J gave up 8 bases, with 13 bases separating them.

The chain has TRBV9 and TRBJ2-2; the D is unclear. V lost 0 bases and J 5 bases, leaving 17 bases between the germline ends. Germline CDR1 is SGDLS and CDR2 is YYNGEE. The length of the CDR3 is 17 residues. Here the CDR3 DNA reads TGTGCCAGCAGCGTAGCCGCGCAGACCCTGAGGACCGGGGAGCTGTTTTTT. Encoded protein: CASSVAAQTLRTGELFF.

The chain links TRBV28 to TRBJ2-7, with 10 bases lining up with TRBD1. Germline V gene data show CDR1 as MDHEN and CDR2 as SYDVKM. V lost 5 bases to trimming and J lost 5 bases; unmatched junction nucleotides: 9. The CDR3 runs 15 residues. CDR3: CASSTDRGRVDEQYF. The CDR3 nucleotides are TGTGCCAGCAGTACCGACAGGGGGCGAGTTGACGAGCAGTACTTC.

The chain employs TRBV6-5 and TRBJ2-7; tentatively, D is TRBD2 (5 bases). This CDR3 region has 13 residues. V lost 2 bases and J 6 bases, leaving 11 bases between the germline ends. CDR1 and CDR2 (germline): MNHEY, SVGAGI. The CDR3 DNA reads TGTGCCAGCAGTTACAAGGGAGAGGGCGAGCAGTACTTC. It translates to CASSYKGEGEQYF.

This chain uses TRBV4-3 with TRBJ1-3; D is unresolved. Germline CDR1 and CDR2: LGHNA and YSLEER. V gave up 0 bases and J gave up 0 bases, with 6 bases separating them. This CDR3 is 15 amino acids long. The CDR3 DNA reads TGCGCCAGCAGCCAAGAAGCCAGCTCTGGAAACACCATATATTTT. Encoded protein: CASSQEASSGNTIYF.

The V gene is TRBV5-4, the J gene TRBJ1-3; maybe TRBD1 (5 bases). The CDR3 is 15 residues long. Germline CDR1 SGHNT, CDR2 YYREEE (reference sequence). With 4 bases removed from V and 0 bases from J, the gap between germline ends came to 11 bases. The CDR3 DNA reads TGTGCCAGCAGCCCCGGACAAATCTCTGGAAACACCATATATTTT. Translation gives CASSPGQISGNTIYF.

The CDR3 region is CASRGFRTVSSYEQYF. Here the CDR3 DNA reads TGTGCCAGCCGGGGGTTTAGGACGGTGAGCTCCTACGAGCAGTACTTC. The V and J genes are TRBV27 and TRBJ2-7; tentative D call: TRBD2 (6 bases). This CDR3 has 16 residues. CDR1 and CDR2 (germline): MNHEY, SMNVEV (reference sequence). Deletions cut 8 bases from V and 0 bases from J, with 20 bases between.

CDR3 nucleotide sequence: TGTGCCAGCAGCTTAGTAGATAGGGGCACCGGGGAGCTGTTTTTT. It specifies CASSLVDRGTGELFF. The chain carries TRBV7-2 and TRBJ2-2, with a possible D match to TRBD1 (5 bases). Germline lookup yields CDR1 SGHTA and CDR2 FQGNSA. Trimming removed 1 base from V and 4 bases from J, with 10 bases in between. The CDR3 totals 15 residues.

This chain links TRBV6-5 with TRBJ1-5; no firm D call. CDR1 MNHEY and CDR2 SVGAGI come from the germline V gene. The CDR3 sequence is 13 residues long. V was cut by 11 bases and J by 7 bases, with 18 bases left in between. The CDR3 DNA is TGTGCCGTCCGGAAGGGCGCCGGGCAGCCCCAGCATTTT. Amino acid sequence: CAVRKGAGQPQHF.

Turning to this clone: The sample has other DNA sequences that encode this CDR3 too. The chain links TRBV7-9 to TRBJ2-3, with D perhaps assigned TRBD1 or TRBD2 (5 bases each). The ends were cut back, 3 bases at V and 5 bases at J, with 12 bases in the middle. Looked up from germline, CDR1 is SEHNR and CDR2 is FQNEAQ (reference sequence). The CDR3 spans 14 residues. In DNA, the CDR3 is TGTGCCAGCAGCTTTGGGACCTCGGGAGATACGCAGTATTTT. This gives the protein CASSFGTSGDTQYF.

The rearrangement uses TRBV6-1 and TRBJ1-1; D unclear. V shed 6 bases and J shed 3 bases, with 17 bases lying between them. The CDR3 contains 15 residues. Germline loops: CDR1 MNHNS, CDR2 SASEGT. The CDR3 reads CASRVVGMPDTEAFF. The CDR3 coding sequence is TGTGCCAGCAGGGTCGTAGGGATGCCTGACACTGAAGCTTTCTTT.

The chain joins TRBV28 to TRBJ2-1, with TRBD2 as a possible D gene (7 bases). The CDR3 loop spans 15 amino acids. V was cut by 5 bases and J by 0 bases, with 11 bases left in between. The V gene's germline CDR1 is MDHEN and CDR2 SYDVKM. As DNA, the CDR3 is TGTGCCAGCAGTACGGGGGGCTACTCCTACAATGAGCAGTTCTTC. Protein: CASSTGGYSYNEQFF.

The chain is built from TRBV7-8 and TRBJ2-7, with 12 bases lining up with TRBD2. Trimming took 0 bases from V and 3 from J; bases not matched to a gene: 9. CDR1 and CDR2 (germline): SGHVS, FQNEAQ. This CDR3 comprises 18 residues. Written as DNA, the CDR3 is TGTGCCAGCAGCTTAGCTCGGACTAGCGGGAACATTGTCTACGAGCAGTACTTC. Encoded protein: CASSLARTSGNIVYEQYF.

The chain has TRBV9 and TRBJ2-1; D remains unclear. Trimming shortened V by 4 bases and J by 7 bases, and 9 bases separated the two germline ends. This CDR3 contains 12 residues. Per germline, CDR1 SGDLS and CDR2 YYNGEE. For the CDR3, the DNA is TGTGCCAGCAGCTCGGCCCATAATGAGCAGTTCTTC. This codes for CASSSAHNEQFF.

This rearrangement joins TRBV5-6 to TRBJ2-2; D assignment may be TRBD1 or TRBD2 (5 bases each). CDR3 length equals 12 residues. Germline CDR1 and CDR2: SGHDT and YYEEEE. Trimming left V 4 bases short and J 6 bases short, with 7 bases between. The DNA for the CDR3 is TGTGCCAGCAGCCTGGGGGCCGGGGAGCTGTTTTTT. Its translation is CASSLGAGELFF.

The V and J genes are TRBV29-1 and TRBJ2-3; TRBD1 aligns across 8 bases. CDR3 length: 14 residues. With V trimmed by 7 bases and J by 1 base, 7 bases remained unmatched. The V gene's germline CDR1 is SQVTM and CDR2 ANQGSEA. The CDR3 coding sequence is TGCAGCGCCAGATTGACAGGGGGCACAGATACGCAGTATTTT. Translation: CSARLTGGTDTQYF.

V is TRBV7-2 and J is TRBJ1-5; D call uncertain. The germline V gene encodes CDR1 SGHTA and CDR2 FQGNSA. V was pared by 5 bases and J by 1 base, with 6 bases between. This CDR3 is built from 13 residues. The CDR3 loop reads CASSGQSNQPQHF. The DNA of the CDR3 is TGTGCCAGCAGCGGGCAGAGCAATCAGCCCCAGCATTTT.

This chain links TRBV10-3 with TRBJ1-1; the D is unclear. The CDR3 sequence is 14 residues long. Germline values: CDR1 ENHRY, CDR2 SYGVKD. V shed 6 bases and J shed 3 bases, with 14 bases lying between them. The CDR3 DNA is TGTGCCATCAGGCCGTCTGTGCCCGACACTGAAGCTTTCTTT. Translation: CAIRPSVPDTEAFF.

This chain connects TRBV25-1 to TRBJ1-4; TRBD1 agrees at 10 bases. Trimming at V came to 4 bases and at J to 14 bases, leaving 16 bases not matched to a gene. The length of the CDR3 is 16 residues. CDR1 MGHDK and CDR2 SYGVNS come from the germline V gene. CDR3 loop: CASSGPGTGVKAGLFF. CDR3 in DNA: TGTGCCAGCAGTGGACCCGGGACAGGGGTGAAGGCGGGTCTGTTTTTT.

The chain couples TRBV19 to TRBJ2-7; a possible D gene is TRBD1 (6 bases). Germline-derived CDR1 and CDR2 are LNHDA and SQIVND (reference sequence). The V end was cut by 4 bases, the J end by 0 bases, with 16 bases between. The CDR3 extends over 16 amino acids. CDR3 in DNA: TGTGCCAGTAGTAAAGCAGGGGCTAAAGTCTCCTACGAGCAGTACTTC. Protein: CASSKAGAKVSYEQYF.

The rearrangement joins TRBV28 to TRBJ2-1; tentative D call: TRBD1 (6 bases). Trimming removed 5 bases at V and 11 bases at J, with 13 bases between. The CDR3 is 12 residues long. CDR1 is MDHEN and CDR2 is SYDVKM in the germline V gene. CDR3: CASSEPGQQQFF. In DNA form, the CDR3 reads TGTGCCAGCAGTGAACCGGGACAACAGCAGTTCTTC.

This clone has more than one count but fewer than ten. The chain has TRBV7-2 and TRBJ2-6; maybe TRBD1 (6 bases). V was pared by 5 bases and J by 0 bases, with 8 bases between. This CDR3 spans 15 amino acids. The germline gives CDR1 SGHTA, CDR2 FQGNSA. The CDR3 sequence: CASSTRGSGANVLTF. The CDR3 DNA is TGTGCCAGCAGCACCAGGGGCTCTGGGGCCAACGTCCTGACTTTC.

The gene calls are TRBV9 and TRBJ1-2; maybe TRBD1 (5 bases). This CDR3 region has 13 residues. V dropped 5 bases and J dropped 6 bases, with 14 bases sitting between them. Germline V CDR1 and CDR2: SGDLS, YYNGEE. CDR3: CASSGDRIDGYTF. CDR3 in DNA: TGTGCCAGCAGTGGGGACCGGATCGATGGCTACACCTTC.